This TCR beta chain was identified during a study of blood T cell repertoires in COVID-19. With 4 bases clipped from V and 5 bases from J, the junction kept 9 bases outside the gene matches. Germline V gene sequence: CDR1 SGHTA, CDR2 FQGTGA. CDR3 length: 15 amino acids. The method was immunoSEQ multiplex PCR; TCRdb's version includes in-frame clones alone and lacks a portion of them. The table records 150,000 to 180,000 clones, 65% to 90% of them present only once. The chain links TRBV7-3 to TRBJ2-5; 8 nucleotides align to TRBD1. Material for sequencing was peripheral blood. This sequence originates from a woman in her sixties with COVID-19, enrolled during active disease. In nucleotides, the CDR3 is TGTGCCAGCAGCTACGGACAGGGACGGGAGGAGACCCAGTACTTC. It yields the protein CASSYGQGREETQYF.